The 28 T cell receptor beta chains in this list originate from one sample, sequenced in a study of T-cell reconstitution after alpha-beta-depleted transplantation in children. Unique molecular identifiers were used in preparing the TCRbeta library. TCRdb reanalysed the PCR reads using MiXCR and keeps one entry per CDR3 protein. Of about 980,000 distinct CDR3 sequences listed, about 29% are singletons. The sequences come from PBMCs, mostly from graft donor cells, collected 360 days after TCRalphabeta/CD19-depleted stem cell transplant. The receptor set was obtained from a boy younger than two who had a stem cell transplant for SCID, so the T cells may come from the graft donor.

This clonotype has a handful of counts. This chain connects TRBV4-2 to TRBJ1-5, with D perhaps TRBD1 (6 bases). This CDR3 contains 16 residues. Trimming shortened V by 1 base and J by 7 bases, and 17 bases separated the two germline ends. CDR1 is LGHNA and CDR2 is YNFKEQ in the germline V gene. The CDR3 protein is CASSQGDRGAGQPQHF. The CDR3 DNA reads as TGTGCCAGCAGCCAAGGGGATCGGGGGGCAGGCCAGCCCCAGCATTTT.

This chain connects TRBV5-1 to TRBJ1-1; 9 nucleotides line up with TRBD1. Looked up from germline, CDR1 is SGHRS and CDR2 is YFSETQ. CDR3 length: 18 residues. With 2 bases clipped from V and 1 base from J, the junction kept 12 bases outside the gene matches. CDR3 coding DNA: TGCGCCAGCAGCTTCCTTTTTCGATCGGGACAGGGGAACACTGAAGCTTTCTTT. Residues: CASSFLFRSGQGNTEAFF. Full variable domain (outside the CDR3, taken from reference TRBV5-1 and TRBJ1-1): KAGVTQTPRYLIKTRGQQVTLSCSPISGHRSVSWYQQTPGQGLQFLFEYFSETQRNKGNFPGRFSGRQFSNSRSEMNVSTLELGDSALYLCASSFLFRSGQGNTEAFFGQGTRLTVV.

Only one count was recorded for this clonotype. The V call is TRBV29-1, the J call TRBJ2-5; D is possibly TRBD1 (6 bases). This CDR3 is built from 13 residues. Germline V CDR1 and CDR2: SQVTM, ANQGSEA. Trimming removed 3 bases at V and 2 bases at J, with 10 bases between. CDR3 amino acids: CSVDRTDQETQYF. In DNA, the CDR3 is TGCAGCGTTGACCGGACAGATCAAGAGACCCAGTACTTC.

The chain joins TRBV28 to TRBJ1-5; D is ambiguous. CDR3 length: 14 amino acids. The V and J ends lost 4 bases and 4 bases respectively, with 11 bases between them. CDR1 is MDHEN, CDR2 SYDVKM, per germline. In nucleotides, the CDR3 is TGTGCCAGCAGTTCCTTAGACGGGAATCAGCCCCAGCATTTT. The encoded protein is CASSSLDGNQPQHF.

This clonotype came up a few times. This chain uses TRBV12-3 or TRBV12-4 with TRBJ2-7, with a weak D call TRBD2 (6 bases). The CDR3 contains 13 residues. Trimming took off 3 bases at V and 3 bases at J, with 9 bases between the two ends. The CDR3 DNA sequence: TGTGCCAGCAGTTTTCGGGAGCGCTACGAGCAGTACTTC. Protein product: CASSFRERYEQYF.

This chain uses TRBV7-2 with TRBJ2-3; 10 bases agree with TRBD1. Germline V gene lookup returns CDR1 SGHTA and CDR2 FQGNSA. CDR3 length: 14 residues. V gave up 4 bases and J gave up 6 bases; unmatched junction bases: 4. The CDR3 nucleotides are TGTGCCAGCAGCTGGGGACAGGGGAAGGATACGCAGTATTTT. The encoded protein is CASSWGQGKDTQYF.

This clonotype was counted a few times. The chain carries TRBV12-3 or TRBV12-4 and TRBJ2-2; no reliable D call. This CDR3 is built from 12 residues. Trimming took 7 bases from V and 5 from J, leaving 8 bases between them. The CDR3 reads CASIPRTGELFF. In nucleotides, the CDR3 is TGTGCCAGCATCCCCCGAACCGGGGAGCTGTTTTTT.

This clonotype was seen more than once but under ten times. The chain couples TRBV4-1 to TRBJ2-3; D is perhaps TRBD1 (5 bases). The ends were cut back, 1 base at V and 0 bases at J, with 8 bases in the middle. The CDR3 runs 15 residues. In germline, CDR1 is MGHRA, CDR2 YSYEKL. Here the CDR3 reads CASSQGGHSTDTQYF. CDR3 sequence (DNA): TGCGCCAGCAGCCAAGGAGGACATAGCACAGATACGCAGTATTTT.

The genes are TRBV6-1 and TRBJ2-5; 7 bases line up with TRBD1. CDR1 is MNHNS, CDR2 SASEGT, per germline. After removal of 6 bases from V and 7 bases from J, the junction contained 20 bases not matched to a gene. The CDR3 has 17 amino acids. The CDR3 DNA sequence: TGTGCCAGCAGCCAACAAAACCCCCGACAGGGCTGGGTGACCCAGTACTTC. It specifies CASSQQNPRQGWVTQYF.

Here the CDR3 DNA reads TGTGCCAGCAGCTCTTCCTATTCGGGACAGGGCTTGACGCAGTACTTC. Protein: CASSSSYSGQGLTQYF. The genes are TRBV5-6 and TRBJ2-7; 9 bases line up with TRBD1. The ends lost 3 bases at V and 9 bases at J; junction bases unmatched: 16. The germline V gene has CDR1 SGHDT and CDR2 YYEEEE. The CDR3 has 16 residues.

V gene TRBV12-3 or TRBV12-4 combines with J gene TRBJ1-1; D not resolved. The germline V and J ends were trimmed by 7 bases and 5 bases, with 8 bases remaining between them. CDR3 length: 11 residues. CDR3 nucleotides: TGTGCCAGCACCGGACGGACTGAAGCTTTCTTT. Encoded protein: CASTGRTEAFF.

This clonotype was counted between two and nine times. CDR3 region: CASSLGVQRAGELFF. As DNA, the CDR3 is TGTGCCAGCAGCTTGGGGGTCCAGCGGGCCGGGGAGCTGTTTTTT. The V gene is TRBV7-8, the J gene TRBJ2-2; a possible D gene is TRBD2 (6 bases). The CDR3 spans 15 residues. Trimming removed 3 bases from V and 6 bases from J, with 14 bases in between. Germline CDR1 SGHVS, CDR2 FQNEAQ.

This sequence joins TRBV29-1 and TRBJ2-3; no definite D call. The CDR3 runs 13 residues. Trimming took off 2 bases at V and 0 bases at J, with 6 bases between the two ends. Germline CDR1 and CDR2: SQVTM and ANQGSEA. CDR3 DNA: TGCAGCGTTGAATCTCCGAGCACAGATACGCAGTATTTT. It is translated as CSVESPSTDTQYF.

The rearrangement links TRBV10-3 to TRBJ2-7; D is undetermined. The CDR3 has 15 residues. Deletions cut 0 bases from V and 2 bases from J, with 11 bases between. The germline V gene has CDR1 ENHRY and CDR2 SYGVKD. CDR3 in amino acids: CAISESGRLTYEQYF. The CDR3, as DNA: TGTGCCATCAGTGAGTCAGGCCGGCTTACCTACGAGCAGTACTTC.

The chain recombines TRBV29-1 with TRBJ1-3; D gene uncertain. Germline-derived CDR1 and CDR2 are SQVTM and ANQGSEA. The CDR3 has 12 amino acids. Trimming pared 6 bases from V and 4 bases from J, leaving 10 bases between. For the CDR3, the DNA is TGCAGCGTCGCCCCCTCGGGAAACACCATATATTTT. Amino acids: CSVAPSGNTIYF.

The chain couples TRBV5-1 to TRBJ2-3, with TRBD2 identical over 13 bases. The CDR3 length is 17 residues. With V trimmed by 5 bases and J by 1 base, 7 bases remained unmatched. CDR1 and CDR2 from the germline V gene are SGHRS and YFSETQ. Here the CDR3 DNA reads TGCGCCAGCAGTATACTAGCGGGGGGGCTCGGCACAGATACGCAGTATTTT. It codes for CASSILAGGLGTDTQYF.

The V and J genes are TRBV6-5 and TRBJ2-7; TRBD2 agrees at 8 bases. The CDR3 runs 16 residues. V gave up 4 bases and J gave up 3 bases; unmatched junction bases: 11. Germline lookup yields CDR1 MNHEY and CDR2 SVGAGI. This CDR3 reads CASSSPERGSNYEQYF. DNA of the CDR3: TGTGCCAGCAGTTCGCCGGAGCGGGGGAGTAACTACGAGCAGTACTTC.

This clonotype was seen more than once but under ten times. J is TRBJ2-1 and V is TRBV29-1; TRBD1 matches at 7 bases. Germline V CDR1 and CDR2: SQVTM, ANQGSEA. J gave up 4 bases and V 3 bases, and 3 bases lay outside the gene matches. This CDR3 is built from 13 residues. CDR3: CSVDRGLYNEQFF. CDR3 sequence (DNA): TGCAGCGTTGACAGGGGGTTGTACAATGAGCAGTTCTTC.

This clonotype turned up a few times. The chain uses TRBV12-3 or TRBV12-4 and TRBJ2-7, with TRBD1 matching over 11 bases. V shed 7 bases and J 6 bases; nucleotides not matched to a gene: 11. The CDR3 is made up of 15 amino acids. CDR3 sequence reads: CASMPSGTGGIEQYF. CDR3 in DNA: TGTGCCAGCATGCCCAGTGGGACAGGGGGGATCGAGCAGTACTTC.

This clonotype was seen a handful of times. This sequence joins TRBV4-2 and TRBJ2-1; TRBD2 matches 15 bases. Germline CDR1 is LGHNA and CDR2 is YNFKEQ. CDR3 length: 19 amino acids. With 0 bases clipped from V and 3 bases from J, the junction kept 6 bases outside the gene matches. The CDR3 protein is CASSQDRGLAGGNYNEQFF. CDR3 DNA sequence: TGTGCCAGCAGCCAAGATAGAGGACTAGCGGGGGGGAACTACAATGAGCAGTTCTTC.

This clonotype was detected only a few times. This rearrangement joins TRBV9 to TRBJ1-1, with unresolved D. Trimming stripped 0 bases from V and 4 bases from J, with 10 bases between. The CDR3 totals 14 residues. The germline V gene has CDR1 SGDLS and CDR2 YYNGEE. This chain's CDR3 is CASSVAARGTEAFF. CDR3 DNA sequence: TGTGCCAGCAGCGTAGCTGCCCGGGGCACTGAAGCTTTCTTT.

The V gene is TRBV5-6, the J gene TRBJ2-2; D may be TRBD2 (5 bases). The germline V gene has CDR1 SGHDT and CDR2 YYEEEE. The V end lost 5 bases, the J end lost 5 bases, and 10 bases lay between the germline ends. CDR3 size: 13 residues. The CDR3 reads CASRFRRTGELFF. Written as DNA, the CDR3 is TGTGCCAGCAGATTTAGGAGGACCGGGGAGCTGTTTTTT.

The rearrangement uses TRBV5-1 and TRBJ2-3; 12 nucleotides align to TRBD2. Germline CDR1 SGHRS, CDR2 YFSETQ. The V segment lost 3 bases and the J segment 3 bases; nucleotides outside the gene matches: 5. The CDR3 is 16 amino acids. In DNA, the CDR3 is TGCGCCAGCAGCTCCACACTAGCGGGGGGAACAGATACGCAGTATTTT. Residues: CASSSTLAGGTDTQYF. The full variable domain, rest sourced from reference TRBV5-1 and TRBJ2-3, is KAGVTQTPRYLIKTRGQQVTLSCSPISGHRSVSWYQQTPGQGLQFLFEYFSETQRNKGNFPGRFSGRQFSNSRSEMNVSTLELGDSALYLCASSSTLAGGTDTQYFGPGTRLTVL.

This clonotype has a count of ten or more. The chain recombines TRBV6-1 with TRBJ2-7; TRBD1 or TRBD2 may be the D gene (5 bases each). Germline CDR1 reads MNHNS; CDR2 reads SASEGT. This CDR3 spans 15 amino acids. V was clipped by 5 bases and J by 4 bases, with 18 bases between them. The CDR3 DNA is TGTGCCAGCAGTCGGGAACGGGGCGCAACTTACGAGCAGTACTTC. It yields the protein CASSRERGATYEQYF.

This clonotype came up a few times. The rearrangement uses TRBV4-1 and TRBJ2-6; TRBD2 aligns across 9 bases. The length of the CDR3 is 19 residues. Germline trimming cut 4 bases from V and 0 bases from J; bases unmatched to any gene: 10. From germline, CDR1 is MGHRA and CDR2 YSYEKL. The CDR3 DNA sequence: TGCGCCAGCAGCCCGACTAGCGGCAAGATTAACTCTGGGGCCAACGTCCTGACTTTC. Its protein product is CASSPTSGKINSGANVLTF.

This sequence joins TRBV4-2 and TRBJ1-2, with TRBD1 as a possible D gene (5 bases). Germline lookup yields CDR1 LGHNA and CDR2 YNFKEQ. V was trimmed by 1 base and J by 4 bases, leaving 19 bases between them. The CDR3 covers 17 residues. The CDR3 DNA follows: TGTGCCAGCAGCCAAGCGTTGGGAGCAGGGACGTCCTATGGCTACACCTTC. Protein sequence: CASSQALGAGTSYGYTF.

V gene TRBV24-1 combines with J gene TRBJ2-5, with 7 positions matching TRBD1. This CDR3 has 14 amino acids. Germline trimming cut 2 bases from V and 2 bases from J; bases unmatched to any gene: 1. The germline gives CDR1 KGHDR, CDR2 SFDVKD. The CDR3 DNA reads TGTGCCACCAGTGATTCGGGACAGCAAGAGACCCAGTACTTC. Its translation is CATSDSGQQETQYF.

The chain combines TRBV5-1 with TRBJ2-5; D is possibly TRBD2 (6 bases). Trimming shortened V by 1 base and J by 4 bases, and 14 bases separated the two germline ends. Germline V gene data show CDR1 as SGHRS and CDR2 as YFSETQ. The CDR3 covers 15 residues. In DNA form, the CDR3 reads TGCGCCAGCAGCTTGATCATCGGGGGAGGAGAGACCCAGTACTTC. Protein: CASSLIIGGGETQYF.